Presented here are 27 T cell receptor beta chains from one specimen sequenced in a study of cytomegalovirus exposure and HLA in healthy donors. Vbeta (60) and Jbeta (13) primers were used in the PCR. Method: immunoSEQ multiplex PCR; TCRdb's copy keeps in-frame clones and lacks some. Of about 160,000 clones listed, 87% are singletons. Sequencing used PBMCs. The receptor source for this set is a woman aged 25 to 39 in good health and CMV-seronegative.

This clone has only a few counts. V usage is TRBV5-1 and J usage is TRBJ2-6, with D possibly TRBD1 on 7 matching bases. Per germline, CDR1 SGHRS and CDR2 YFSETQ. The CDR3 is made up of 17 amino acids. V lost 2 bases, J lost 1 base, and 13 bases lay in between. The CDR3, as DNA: TGCGCCAGCAGCTTTGGGGCAGGGGGGTCTGGGGCCAACGTCCTGACTTTC. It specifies CASSFGAGGSGANVLTF.

The CDR3 here is CASRPDRGVYNEQFF. The CDR3 DNA is TGTGCCAGCCGCCCCGACAGGGGGGTTTACAATGAGCAGTTCTTC. The chain combines TRBV6-5 with TRBJ2-1, with 9 positions matching TRBD1. The germline V gene has CDR1 MNHEY and CDR2 SVGAGI. The CDR3 runs 15 residues. J lost 4 bases, V lost 8 bases, and 9 bases had no gene match.

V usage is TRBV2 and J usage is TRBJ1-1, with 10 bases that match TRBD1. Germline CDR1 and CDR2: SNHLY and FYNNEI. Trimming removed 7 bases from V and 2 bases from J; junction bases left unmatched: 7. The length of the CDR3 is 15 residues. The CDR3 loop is CASNSGTGVNTEAFF. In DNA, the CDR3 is TGTGCCAGCAACTCCGGGACAGGGGTTAACACTGAAGCTTTCTTT.

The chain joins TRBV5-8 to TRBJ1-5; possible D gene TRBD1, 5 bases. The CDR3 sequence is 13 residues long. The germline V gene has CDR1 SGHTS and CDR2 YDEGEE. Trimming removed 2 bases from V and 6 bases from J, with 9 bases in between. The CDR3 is CASSFRVFQPQHF. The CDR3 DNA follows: TGTGCCAGCAGCTTCAGGGTTTTTCAGCCCCAGCATTTT.

The CDR3 here is CASSHSSLRYEQYF. The DNA of the CDR3 is TGTGCCAGCAGCCATTCTAGCCTGAGGTACGAGCAGTACTTC. The chain links TRBV14 to TRBJ2-7; D might be TRBD2 (5 bases). CDR3 length: 14 amino acids. Trimming removed 3 bases from V and 4 bases from J, with 13 bases in between. Per the germline V gene, CDR1 is SGHDN and CDR2 is FVKESK.

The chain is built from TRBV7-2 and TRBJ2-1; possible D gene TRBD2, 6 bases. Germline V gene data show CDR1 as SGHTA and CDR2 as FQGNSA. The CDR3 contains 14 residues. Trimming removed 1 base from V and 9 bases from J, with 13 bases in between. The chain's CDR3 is CASSLVGLASEQFF. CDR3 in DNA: TGTGCCAGCAGCTTAGTGGGCCTAGCGAGTGAGCAGTTCTTC.

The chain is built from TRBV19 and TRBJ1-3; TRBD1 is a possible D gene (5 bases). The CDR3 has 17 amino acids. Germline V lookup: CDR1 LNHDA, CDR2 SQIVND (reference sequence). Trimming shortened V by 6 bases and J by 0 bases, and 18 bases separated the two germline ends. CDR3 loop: CASSPLGQGYSGNTIYF. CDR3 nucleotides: TGTGCCAGTAGCCCCCTGGGGCAGGGCTACTCTGGAAACACCATATATTTT.

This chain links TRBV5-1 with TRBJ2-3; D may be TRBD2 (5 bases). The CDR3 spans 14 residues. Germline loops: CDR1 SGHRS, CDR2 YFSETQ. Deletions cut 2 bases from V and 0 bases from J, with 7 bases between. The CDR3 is CASSFRGSTDTQYF. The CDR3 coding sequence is TGCGCCAGCAGCTTTCGGGGAAGCACAGATACGCAGTATTTT.

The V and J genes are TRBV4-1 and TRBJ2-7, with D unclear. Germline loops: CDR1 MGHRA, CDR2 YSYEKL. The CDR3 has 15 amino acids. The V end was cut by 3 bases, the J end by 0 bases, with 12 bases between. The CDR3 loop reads CASSHQPHSSYEQYF. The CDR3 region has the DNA TGCGCCAGCAGCCACCAGCCCCACAGCTCCTACGAGCAGTACTTC.

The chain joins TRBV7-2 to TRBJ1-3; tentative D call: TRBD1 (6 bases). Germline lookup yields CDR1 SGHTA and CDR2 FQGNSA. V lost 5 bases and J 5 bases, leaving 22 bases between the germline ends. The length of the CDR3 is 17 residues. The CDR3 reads CASSTLDPRRGRNTIYF. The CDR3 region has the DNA TGTGCCAGCAGCACTTTAGATCCCCGCAGGGGAAGAAACACCATATATTTT.

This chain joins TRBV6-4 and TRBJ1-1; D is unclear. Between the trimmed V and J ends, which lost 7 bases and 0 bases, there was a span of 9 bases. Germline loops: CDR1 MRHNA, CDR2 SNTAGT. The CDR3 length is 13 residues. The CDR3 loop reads CASKSSMNTEAFF. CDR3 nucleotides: TGTGCCAGCAAGTCAAGCATGAACACTGAAGCTTTCTTT.

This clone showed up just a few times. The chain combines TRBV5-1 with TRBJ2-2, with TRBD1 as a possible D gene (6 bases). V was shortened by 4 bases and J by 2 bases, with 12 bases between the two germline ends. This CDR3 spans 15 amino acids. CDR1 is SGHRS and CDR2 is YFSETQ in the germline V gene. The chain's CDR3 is CASSGSTGNTGELFF. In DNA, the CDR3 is TGCGCCAGCAGCGGATCGACAGGAAACACCGGGGAGCTGTTTTTT.

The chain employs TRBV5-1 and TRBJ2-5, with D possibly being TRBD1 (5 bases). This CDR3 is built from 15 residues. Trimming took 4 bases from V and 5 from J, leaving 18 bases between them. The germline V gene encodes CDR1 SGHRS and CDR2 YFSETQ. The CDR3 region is CASSLRPTAVETQYF. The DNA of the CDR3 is TGCGCCAGCAGCCTAAGACCGACAGCCGTGGAGACCCAGTACTTC.

The CDR3 here is CSVGDTGEQYF. As DNA, the CDR3 is TGCAGCGTTGGGGACACGGGCGAGCAGTACTTC. This chain links TRBV29-1 with TRBJ2-7; possible D gene TRBD1, 6 bases. Trimming stripped 4 bases from V and 6 bases from J, with 10 bases between. The CDR3 contains 11 residues. Germline V gene lookup returns CDR1 SQVTM and CDR2 ANQGSEA.

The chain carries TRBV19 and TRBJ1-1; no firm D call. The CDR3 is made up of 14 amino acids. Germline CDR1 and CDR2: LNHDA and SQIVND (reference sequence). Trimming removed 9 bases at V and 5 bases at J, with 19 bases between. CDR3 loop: CASLSGQSWTEAFF. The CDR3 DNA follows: TGTGCCAGCCTGAGCGGCCAAAGTTGGACTGAAGCTTTCTTT.

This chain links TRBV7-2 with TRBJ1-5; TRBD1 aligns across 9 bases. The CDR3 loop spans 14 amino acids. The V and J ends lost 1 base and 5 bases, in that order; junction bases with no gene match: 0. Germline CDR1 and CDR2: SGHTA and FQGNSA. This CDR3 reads CASSLGQGDQPQHF. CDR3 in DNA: TGTGCCAGCAGCTTAGGACAGGGGGATCAGCCCCAGCATTTT.

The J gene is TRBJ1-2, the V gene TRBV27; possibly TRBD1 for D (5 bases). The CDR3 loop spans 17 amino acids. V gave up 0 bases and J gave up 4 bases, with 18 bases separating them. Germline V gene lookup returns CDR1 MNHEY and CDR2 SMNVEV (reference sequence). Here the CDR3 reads CASSLSSTGRAAYGYTF. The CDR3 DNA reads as TGTGCCAGCAGTTTATCGAGTACAGGCCGGGCCGCCTATGGCTACACCTTC.

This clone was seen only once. The CDR3 protein is CASSQDGGGPQHF. The DNA of the CDR3 is TGTGCCAGCAGCCAGGACGGGGGTGGGCCCCAGCATTTT. This chain connects TRBV4-2 to TRBJ1-5; D may be TRBD1 (5 bases). The CDR3 extends over 13 amino acids. Germline CDR1 is LGHNA and CDR2 is YNFKEQ. With 3 bases removed from V and 9 bases from J, the gap between germline ends came to 12 bases.

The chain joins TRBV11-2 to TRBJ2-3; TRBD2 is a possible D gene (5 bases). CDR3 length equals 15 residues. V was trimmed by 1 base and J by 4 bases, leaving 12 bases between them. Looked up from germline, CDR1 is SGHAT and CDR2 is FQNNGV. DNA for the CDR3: TGTGCCAGCAGCTTAGCGGGGTTGATGGCAGATACGCAGTATTTT. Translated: CASSLAGLMADTQYF.

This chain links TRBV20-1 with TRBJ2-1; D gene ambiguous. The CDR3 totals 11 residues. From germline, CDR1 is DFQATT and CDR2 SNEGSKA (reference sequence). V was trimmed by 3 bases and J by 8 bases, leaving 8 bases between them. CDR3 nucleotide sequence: TGCAGTGCTAGCGTTGGCTATGAGCAGTTCTTC. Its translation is CSASVGYEQFF.

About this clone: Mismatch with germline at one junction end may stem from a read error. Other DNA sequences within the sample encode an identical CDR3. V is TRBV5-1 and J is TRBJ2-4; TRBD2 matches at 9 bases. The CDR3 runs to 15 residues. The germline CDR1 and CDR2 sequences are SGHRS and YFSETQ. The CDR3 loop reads CASSSHAGGGNIQYF. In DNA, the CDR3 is TGCGCCAGCAGCTCCCACGCGGGAGGGGGAAACATTCAATACTTC.

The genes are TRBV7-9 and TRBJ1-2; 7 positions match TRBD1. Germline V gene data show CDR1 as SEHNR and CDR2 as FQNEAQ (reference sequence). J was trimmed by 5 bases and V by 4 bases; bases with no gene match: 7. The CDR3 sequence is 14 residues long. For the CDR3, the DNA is TGTGCCAGCAGCTCCCTGACAGGGAAGTATGGCTACACCTTC. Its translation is CASSSLTGKYGYTF.

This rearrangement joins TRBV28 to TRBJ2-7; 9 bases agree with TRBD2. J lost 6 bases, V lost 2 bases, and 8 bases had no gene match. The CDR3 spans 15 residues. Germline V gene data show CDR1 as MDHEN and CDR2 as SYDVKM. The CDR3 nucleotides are TGTGCCAGCAGTTTACCCCGTGGTAGCGGGGGCGAGCAGTACTTC. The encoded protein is CASSLPRGSGGEQYF.

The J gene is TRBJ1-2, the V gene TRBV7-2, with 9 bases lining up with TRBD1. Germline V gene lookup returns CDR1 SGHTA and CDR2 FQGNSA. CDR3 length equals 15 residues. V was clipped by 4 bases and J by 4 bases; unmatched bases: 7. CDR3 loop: CASSSTGGSGYGYTF. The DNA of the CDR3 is TGTGCCAGCAGCTCCACAGGGGGCAGTGGCTATGGCTACACCTTC.

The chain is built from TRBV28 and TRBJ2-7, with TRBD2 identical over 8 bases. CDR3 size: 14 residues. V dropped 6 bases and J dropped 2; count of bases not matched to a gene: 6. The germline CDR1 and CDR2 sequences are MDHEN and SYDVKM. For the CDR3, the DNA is TGTGCCAGCAGGATGTTAGCGGGAACCTACGAGCAGTACTTC. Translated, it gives CASRMLAGTYEQYF.

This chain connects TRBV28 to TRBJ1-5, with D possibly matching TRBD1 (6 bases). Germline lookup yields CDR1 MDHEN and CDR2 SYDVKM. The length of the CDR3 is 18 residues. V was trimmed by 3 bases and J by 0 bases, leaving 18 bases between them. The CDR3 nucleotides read TGTGCCAGCAGTTTCGTTGTGTGGGGGGGCCTTAGCAATCAGCCCCAGCATTTT. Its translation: CASSFVVWGGLSNQPQHF.

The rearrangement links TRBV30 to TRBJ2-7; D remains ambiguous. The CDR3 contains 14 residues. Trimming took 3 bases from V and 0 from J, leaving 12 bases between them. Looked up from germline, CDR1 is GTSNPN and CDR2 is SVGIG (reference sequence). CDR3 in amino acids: CAWRYPTSSYEQYF. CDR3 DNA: TGTGCCTGGAGATATCCCACGAGCTCCTACGAGCAGTACTTC.